Sequencing of this T cell receptor beta chain was carried out in a study of CXCR3-negative and CXCR3-positive naive CD8 T cells. For the study at large: The total count of TRB reads reached 130 million to 150 million, and each library contributed about 1.5 +/- 0.3 million. Study results and limitations: CXCR3-expressing naive cells carried TRB CDR3s more hydrophobic than those of CXCR3-negative naive cells. Researchers report CXCR3 expression partially decreased after cryopreservation, with fresh PBMCs used in most assays. Both of the naive subsets showed about the same high diversity, but memory CD8+ cells had much less.

CDR3 length equals 13 residues. Germline values: CDR1 SNHLY, CDR2 FYNNEI. Each TRB cDNA library was prepared by 5' RACE (with UMI labels). TCRdb re-called the 5' RACE reads, yielding one record per CDR3 amino acid sequence without DNA. The sample totals approximately 59,000 distinct CDR3 sequences. On this clonotype: Antigen: not known.

Sequenced: naive CXCR3+ CD8+ T cells from blood. Indicated subset: CD45RO-CCR7+CD27+CD95- naive CD8+ T cells expressing CXCR3 (TNR3+). This TCR derives from a human donor in good health. Some clones in this sample may be carry-over from other donors' samples. The chain uses TRBV2 and TRBJ1-1. The chain's CDR3 is CASSEWPNTEAFF.